One sample yielded the 8 T cell receptor beta chains listed below, sequenced in a study of shared clonotypes between healthy human individuals. The protocol was immunoSEQ multiplex PCR, while the TCRdb copy is restricted to in-frame clones and leaves out a portion. Among approximately 480,000 clones listed, 75% to 80% were seen once. Material: PBMCs. The receptors were gathered from a woman aged 40 to 55 in good health. Some clones in this sample may be carry-over from other donors' samples.

This clone has more than one count but fewer than ten. This chain connects TRBV4-2 to TRBJ2-7; tentatively, D is TRBD2 (6 bases). V dropped 0 bases and J dropped 3 bases, with 18 bases sitting between them. The CDR3 sequence is 17 residues long. Germline CDR1 is LGHNA and CDR2 is YNFKEQ. The CDR3 DNA follows: TGTGCCAGCAGCCAAGAACCTCCGGGGGAGCCGGGCTACGAGCAGTACTTC. It is translated as CASSQEPPGEPGYEQYF.

The genes are TRBV7-8 and TRBJ1-4, with D uncertain. V was cut by 0 bases and J by 4 bases, with 24 bases left in between. CDR3 length: 20 residues. Germline V gene sequence: CDR1 SGHVS, CDR2 FQNEAQ. The CDR3 DNA sequence: TGTGCCAGCAGCTTAGCTTTATTAGCCGCTGCTACTGCCAATAATGAAAAACTGTTTTTT. This sequence encodes CASSLALLAAATANNEKLFF.

CDR3 in amino acids: CASSATESSYNEQFF. The CDR3 nucleotides read TGTGCCAGCAGCGCGACAGAGAGCTCCTACAATGAGCAGTTCTTC. This chain links TRBV9 with TRBJ2-1, with D perhaps TRBD1 (5 bases). The germline CDR1 and CDR2 sequences are SGDLS and YYNGEE. V was shortened by 3 bases and J by 0 bases, with 10 bases between the two germline ends. This CDR3 is 15 amino acids long.

The chain has TRBV19 and TRBJ2-2; 7 bases line up with TRBD1. Germline V gene lookup returns CDR1 LNHDA and CDR2 SQIVND (reference sequence). V lost 9 bases to trimming and J lost 0 bases; unmatched junction nucleotides: 10. The CDR3 covers 16 residues. CDR3 in DNA: TGTGCCAGCCGGGACAGACAGAATACGAACACCGGGGAGCTGTTTTTT. Translating it yields CASRDRQNTNTGELFF.

The chain has TRBV9 and TRBJ1-3; D gene unclear. The CDR3 is 16 residues long. V lost 0 bases and J lost 0, with 10 bases in between. From germline, CDR1 is SGDLS and CDR2 YYNGEE. CDR3 DNA: TGTGCCAGCAGCGTAGTCGGCAGCAACTCTGGAAACACCATATATTTT. Translated: CASSVVGSNSGNTIYF. The entire variable domain, with the rest obtained from reference TRBV9 and TRBJ1-3, is as follows: DSGVTQTPKHLITATGQRVTLRCSPRSGDLSVYWYQQSLDQGLQFLIQYYNGEERAKGNILERFSAQQFPDLHSELNLSSLELGDSALYFCASSVVGSNSGNTIYFGEGSWLTVV.

This sequence joins TRBV30 and TRBJ2-3, with 7 bases fitting TRBD2. The J segment lost 0 bases and the V segment lost 8 bases, leaving 2 bases of the junction unmatched. Germline V CDR1 and CDR2: GTSNPN, SVGIG (reference sequence). There are 12 residues in the CDR3. This chain's CDR3 is CAHSGSTDTQYF. In DNA, the CDR3 is TGTGCCCATAGCGGGAGCACAGATACGCAGTATTTT.

The genes are TRBV27 and TRBJ2-7, with 7 bases fitting TRBD2. The CDR3 is made up of 15 amino acids. V was clipped by 5 bases and J by 5 bases; unmatched bases: 12. Germline V gene sequence: CDR1 MNHEY, CDR2 SMNVEV (reference sequence). CDR3 nucleotide sequence: TGTGCCAGCAGTCTAGTAGCGGGCCCTTTGAACGAGCAGTACTTC. Amino acids: CASSLVAGPLNEQYF.

The chain couples TRBV7-2 to TRBJ1-1; maybe TRBD1 (5 bases). The length of the CDR3 is 17 residues. V dropped 2 bases and J dropped 1 base, with 17 bases sitting between them. The V gene's germline CDR1 is SGHTA and CDR2 FQGNSA. In nucleotides, the CDR3 is TGTGCCAGCAGCTTAAGGGGACGGGGGTTTGGGAACACTGAAGCTTTCTTT. It encodes CASSLRGRGFGNTEAFF.